This is a list of T cell receptor beta chains from one sample in a study of CD8 T cells in ankylosing spondylitis. TCRdb processed the 5' RACE reads anew with MiXCR; each CDR3 protein has one entry. The sample holds 200,000 to 300,000 distinct CDR3 sequences, roughly 8.2% seen once. The material sequenced was blood, either unsorted or a sorted T cell fraction (not recorded which). These TCRs come from a female donor with ankylosing spondylitis or in good health (not recorded which). Each CDR3 is given with its conserved first and last residue. Each record gives: D gene, V gene, J gene, clone size, CDR3 protein, CDR3 DNA. D genes are given only for firm matches. Clone size, where shown, is once, few, many, or a class for clones that have expanded.

d_call: .; v_call: TRBV3-1; j_call: TRBJ2-1; clone_size: many; cdr3_aa: CASSQEGVRGQFF; cdr3_nt: TGTGCCAGCAGCCAGGAGGGGGTTCGGGGGCAGTTCTTC
d_call: .; v_call: TRBV9; j_call: TRBJ2-6; clone_size: few; cdr3_aa: CASTAADSGANVLTF; cdr3_nt: TGTGCCAGCACCGCGGCAGACTCTGGGGCCAACGTCCTGACTTTC
d_call: .; v_call: TRBV7-2; j_call: TRBJ2-3; clone_size: many; cdr3_aa: CASSLFSGLTDTQYF; cdr3_nt: TGTGCCAGCAGCTTATTCAGCGGCCTCACAGATACGCAGTATTTT
d_call: .; v_call: TRBV5-1; j_call: TRBJ2-2; clone_size: .; cdr3_aa: CASSLVEGWPGELFF; cdr3_nt: TGCGCCAGCAGCTTGGTGGAGGGTTGGCCCGGGGAGCTGTTTTTT
d_call: .; v_call: TRBV30; j_call: TRBJ2-7; clone_size: .; cdr3_aa: CAWSVGSGLSYEQYF; cdr3_nt: TGTGCCTGGAGTGTGGGGTCAGGCCTCTCCTACGAGCAGTACTTC
d_call: .; v_call: TRBV20-1; j_call: TRBJ1-4; clone_size: many; cdr3_aa: CSARPGRSNEKLFF; cdr3_nt: TGCAGTGCTAGACCAGGGCGATCAAATGAAAAACTGTTTTTT
d_call: TRBD1; v_call: TRBV20-1; j_call: TRBJ2-1; clone_size: many; cdr3_aa: CSANLPGQVYNEQFF; cdr3_nt: TGCAGTGCAAACCTCCCGGGACAGGTATACAATGAGCAGTTCTTC
d_call: TRBD2; v_call: TRBV11-2; j_call: TRBJ2-1; clone_size: many; cdr3_aa: CASSPWRGLAGEYNEQFF; cdr3_nt: TGTGCCAGCAGCCCCTGGCGTGGGCTAGCGGGAGAGTACAATGAGCAGTTCTTC
d_call: TRBD1; v_call: TRBV29-1; j_call: TRBJ2-5; clone_size: many; cdr3_aa: CSVFDRAPGGQYF; cdr3_nt: TGCAGCGTTTTCGACAGGGCGCCTGGGGGCCAGTACTTC
d_call: TRBD1; v_call: TRBV5-1; j_call: TRBJ2-7; clone_size: many; cdr3_aa: CASSLGTGGLGEQYF; cdr3_nt: TGCGCCAGCAGCCTGGGGACAGGGGGCCTAGGAGAGCAGTACTTC
d_call: TRBD2; v_call: TRBV20-1; j_call: TRBJ2-3; clone_size: many; cdr3_aa: CSQLGTSGTSKPGTQYF; cdr3_nt: TGCAGCCAACTGGGGACTAGCGGGACTTCTAAACCGGGGACGCAGTATTTT
d_call: TRBD1; v_call: TRBV6-1; j_call: TRBJ1-1; clone_size: many; cdr3_aa: CASNPTDRGPLNTEAFF; cdr3_nt: TGTGCCAGCAATCCAACAGACAGGGGACCGTTGAACACTGAAGCTTTCTTT
d_call: .; v_call: TRBV5-5; j_call: TRBJ2-5; clone_size: many; cdr3_aa: CASSLEVPGVTQYF; cdr3_nt: TGTGCCAGCAGCTTGGAGGTCCCTGGAGTGACCCAGTACTTC
d_call: .; v_call: TRBV28; j_call: TRBJ2-3; clone_size: many; cdr3_aa: CASSSSDVPSTDTQYF; cdr3_nt: TGTGCCAGCAGCTCCTCGGACGTACCTAGCACAGATACGCAGTATTTT
d_call: TRBD1; v_call: TRBV7-9; j_call: TRBJ1-1; clone_size: .; cdr3_aa: CASSIAGGAGTEAFF; cdr3_nt: TGTGCCAGCAGCATCGCAGGGGGCGCGGGAACTGAAGCTTTCTTT
d_call: TRBD1; v_call: TRBV5-1; j_call: TRBJ1-4; clone_size: many; cdr3_aa: CASSLGGQQNEKLFF; cdr3_nt: TGCGCCAGCAGCTTGGGGGGACAGCAAAATGAAAAACTGTTTTTT
d_call: TRBD2; v_call: TRBV2; j_call: TRBJ2-7; clone_size: many; cdr3_aa: CASSEGLAGVSSSYEQYF; cdr3_nt: TGTGCCAGCAGTGAAGGACTAGCGGGGGTCTCAAGCTCCTACGAGCAGTACTTC
d_call: .; v_call: TRBV3-1; j_call: TRBJ2-2; clone_size: few; cdr3_aa: CASSQEGGPSTGELFF; cdr3_nt: TGTGCCAGCAGCCAAGAAGGTGGCCCCAGCACCGGGGAGCTGTTTTTT
d_call: TRBD2; v_call: TRBV20-1; j_call: TRBJ2-7; clone_size: many; cdr3_aa: CSARSGRFYEQYF; cdr3_nt: TGCAGTGCAAGGAGCGGGAGATTTTACGAGCAGTACTTC
d_call: .; v_call: TRBV6-6; j_call: TRBJ2-7; clone_size: many; cdr3_aa: CASSYEHEQYF; cdr3_nt: TGTGCCAGCAGTTACGAGCACGAGCAGTACTTC
d_call: TRBD1; v_call: TRBV7-2; j_call: TRBJ1-2; clone_size: .; cdr3_aa: CASSPGQGLGYTF; cdr3_nt: TGTGCCAGCAGCCCGGGACAGGGACTCGGCTACACCTTC
d_call: TRBD1; v_call: TRBV2; j_call: TRBJ1-2; clone_size: .; cdr3_aa: CASCSQGAGLVGSYGYTF; cdr3_nt: TGTGCCAGCTGTTCACAGGGGGCCGGGCTTGTGGGAAGCTATGGCTACACCTTC
d_call: .; v_call: TRBV7-2; j_call: TRBJ2-5; clone_size: few; cdr3_aa: CASSPRAAEAETQYF; cdr3_nt: TGTGCCAGCAGTCCACGGGCTGCGGAGGCAGAGACCCAGTACTTC
d_call: TRBD1; v_call: TRBV29-1; j_call: TRBJ2-5; clone_size: many; cdr3_aa: CSVPHGNRGQETQYF; cdr3_nt: TGCAGCGTTCCCCACGGAAACAGGGGCCAAGAGACCCAGTACTTC
d_call: .; v_call: TRBV6-1; j_call: TRBJ2-2; clone_size: many; cdr3_aa: CASSGGWFTGELFF; cdr3_nt: TGTGCCAGCAGTGGGGGGTGGTTCACCGGGGAGCTGTTTTTT
d_call: TRBD1; v_call: TRBV29-1; j_call: TRBJ2-5; clone_size: many; cdr3_aa: CSCTGTGSETQYF; cdr3_nt: TGCAGCTGTACCGGGACAGGGTCCGAGACCCAGTACTTC
d_call: TRBD1; v_call: TRBV7-9; j_call: TRBJ1-5; clone_size: many; cdr3_aa: CASSSTGEAGQPQHF; cdr3_nt: TGTGCCAGCAGCTCGACAGGGGAAGCAGGTCAGCCCCAGCATTTT
d_call: .; v_call: TRBV12-3/TRBV12-4; j_call: TRBJ1-4; clone_size: many; cdr3_aa: CASSLSNEKLFF; cdr3_nt: TGTGCCAGCAGTTTGAGTAATGAAAAACTGTTTTTT
d_call: TRBD1; v_call: TRBV29-1; j_call: TRBJ1-3; clone_size: many; cdr3_aa: CSVEGPTGEFGNTIYF; cdr3_nt: TGCAGCGTTGAAGGACCTACAGGGGAATTTGGAAACACCATATATTTT
d_call: .; v_call: TRBV29-1; j_call: TRBJ2-1; clone_size: many; cdr3_aa: CSVEADLGEQFF; cdr3_nt: TGCAGCGTTGAAGCAGATCTGGGTGAGCAGTTCTTC
d_call: TRBD2; v_call: TRBV11-2; j_call: TRBJ2-2; clone_size: .; cdr3_aa: CASSLTSGRANTGELFF; cdr3_nt: TGTGCCAGCAGCCTGACTAGCGGGAGGGCCAACACCGGGGAGCTGTTTTTT
d_call: .; v_call: TRBV12-3/TRBV12-4; j_call: TRBJ2-3; clone_size: many; cdr3_aa: CASSLGGRTDTQYF; cdr3_nt: TGTGCCAGCAGCTTGGGTGGACGCACAGATACGCAGTATTTT
d_call: .; v_call: TRBV7-2; j_call: TRBJ1-5; clone_size: few; cdr3_aa: CASSLGQFDSNQPQHF; cdr3_nt: TGTGCCAGCAGCTTGGGGCAGTTCGATAGCAATCAGCCCCAGCATTTT
d_call: .; v_call: TRBV5-1; j_call: TRBJ1-1; clone_size: many; cdr3_aa: CASSLGVLLNTEAFF; cdr3_nt: TGCGCCAGCAGCTTGGGAGTGCTACTGAACACTGAAGCTTTCTTT
d_call: .; v_call: TRBV7-2; j_call: TRBJ1-2; clone_size: many; cdr3_aa: CASSLSGPGQWPGAYGYTF; cdr3_nt: TGTGCCAGCAGCTTAAGCGGGCCGGGGCAGTGGCCCGGGGCCTATGGCTACACCTTC
d_call: TRBD2; v_call: TRBV20-1; j_call: TRBJ2-1; clone_size: many; cdr3_aa: CSARAGLAGGPSNEQFF; cdr3_nt: TGCAGTGCTAGAGCGGGTCTAGCGGGAGGGCCAAGTAATGAGCAGTTCTTC
d_call: .; v_call: TRBV12-3/TRBV12-4; j_call: TRBJ2-1; clone_size: many; cdr3_aa: CASSFVSHEQFF; cdr3_nt: TGTGCCAGCAGTTTCGTCAGCCATGAGCAGTTCTTC